These 9 T cell receptor beta chains were sequenced from one sample in a study of neurological immune-mediated disorders. Time point meaning: longitudinal time-point 3. TCRdb used MiXCR to reprocess the 5' RACE reads, holding one entry per CDR3 protein. The sample holds 84,000 or so distinct CDR3 sequences, around 4.5% seen once. The sequenced sample was PBMCs. The source of these receptors is a woman aged 55-70 years with multiple sclerosis.

A few counts support this clonotype. The genes are TRBV7-6 and TRBJ2-5; 14 bases line up with TRBD2. The V gene end was trimmed by 5 bases and the J gene end by 2 bases; junction bases not matched to a gene: 7. Germline V gene sequence: CDR1 SGHVS, CDR2 FNYEAQ. CDR3 length: 17 residues. The CDR3 region has the DNA TGTGCCAGCAGCCTCCGGACTAGCGGGGGGACACAAGAGACCCAGTACTTC. It yields the protein CASSLRTSGGTQETQYF.

This clonotype was recorded many times. The rearrangement uses TRBV6-5 and TRBJ1-5; D might be TRBD1 (6 bases). The CDR3 loop spans 14 amino acids. Germline assignment: CDR1 MNHEY and CDR2 SVGAGI. Deletions cut 6 bases from V and 3 bases from J, with 12 bases between. The CDR3 DNA is TGTGCCAGCAGGCAACAGGGAAACAATCAGCCCCAGCATTTT. Protein: CASRQQGNNQPQHF.

This clonotype was detected many times. This chain uses TRBV9 with TRBJ1-2; 9 bases line up with TRBD1. This CDR3 contains 16 residues. From germline, CDR1 is SGDLS and CDR2 YYNGEE. Unmatched junction bases numbered 7, after V lost 0 bases and J lost 4 bases. CDR3 sequence (DNA): TGTGCCAGCAGCGTAGCAATGGGACAGGGCGTCTATGGCTACACCTTC. As protein: CASSVAMGQGVYGYTF. Supplemented by reference TRBV9 and TRBJ1-2, the full variable domain reads DSGVTQTPKHLITATGQRVTLRCSPRSGDLSVYWYQQSLDQGLQFLIQYYNGEERAKGNILERFSAQQFPDLHSELNLSSLELGDSALYFCASSVAMGQGVYGYTFGSGTRLTVV.

This clonotype was seen ten or more times. The V call is TRBV20-1, the J call TRBJ1-1; the D gene is possibly TRBD1 (5 bases). Germline V gene data show CDR1 as DFQATT and CDR2 as SNEGSKA (reference sequence). The CDR3 consists of 16 residues. Trimming removed 1 base at V and 1 base at J, with 16 bases between. The CDR3 protein is CSARVAGRGQNTEAFF. Here the CDR3 DNA reads TGCAGTGCTAGAGTGGCGGGTAGGGGCCAGAACACTGAAGCTTTCTTT.

This clonotype was counted ten times or more. The gene calls are TRBV5-1 and TRBJ1-6; 10 bases match TRBD1. This CDR3 has 12 residues. CDR1 is SGHRS and CDR2 is YFSETQ in the germline V gene. With V trimmed by 3 bases and J by 13 bases, 1 base remained unmatched. The CDR3 coding sequence is TGCGCCAGCAGCTGGGGACAGGGGCCCCTCCACTTT. This encodes CASSWGQGPLHF.

This clonotype was counted many times. The V gene is TRBV3-1, the J gene TRBJ1-5, with D unclear. Germline V lookup: CDR1 LGHDT, CDR2 YNNKEL (reference sequence). CDR3 length equals 14 residues. Trimming removed 2 bases from V and 5 bases from J, with 10 bases in between. The CDR3 loop is CASSQTGRHQPQHF. Here the CDR3 DNA reads TGTGCCAGCAGCCAAACCGGACGGCATCAGCCCCAGCATTTT.

The table lists this clonotype with many counts. The chain recombines TRBV7-9 with TRBJ2-5; D perhaps matches TRBD2 (6 bases). Trimming left V 0 bases short and J 7 bases short, with 18 bases between. The CDR3 loop spans 16 amino acids. The germline CDR1 and CDR2 sequences are SEHNR and FQNEAQ (reference sequence). The CDR3, as DNA: TGTGCCAGCAGCTTAGCGGCGGGACTCCAAGACGGGACCCAGTACTTC. Protein: CASSLAAGLQDGTQYF. Supplemented by reference TRBV7-9 and TRBJ2-5, the full variable domain reads DTGVSQNPRHKITKRGQNVTFRCDPISEHNRLYWYRQTLGQGPEFLTYFQNEAQLEKSRLLSDRFSAERPKGSFSTLEIQRTEQGDSAMYLCASSLAAGLQDGTQYFGPGTRLLVL.

This clonotype was seen repeatedly, ten times or more. CDR3 coding DNA: TGTGCCAGCAGCTTCGGGCTAGCGGGCGTCTCCTACAATGAGCAGTTCTTC. Residues: CASSFGLAGVSYNEQFF. The chain carries TRBV5-6 and TRBJ2-1, with TRBD2 matching 8 bases. There are 17 residues in the CDR3. Germline CDR1 and CDR2: SGHDT and YYEEEE. The V segment lost 2 bases and the J segment 0 bases; nucleotides outside the gene matches: 7.

In this sample, this clonotype turned up many times. The chain uses TRBV7-8 and TRBJ2-2; TRBD2 aligns across 7 bases. The V gene end was trimmed by 4 bases and the J gene end by 6 bases; junction bases not matched to a gene: 11. The germline CDR1 and CDR2 sequences are SGHVS and FQNEAQ. The CDR3 sequence is 16 residues long. This CDR3 is CASSWLAAGGAGELFF. CDR3 sequence (DNA): TGTGCCAGCAGCTGGCTAGCGGCTGGAGGTGCCGGGGAGCTGTTTTTT.